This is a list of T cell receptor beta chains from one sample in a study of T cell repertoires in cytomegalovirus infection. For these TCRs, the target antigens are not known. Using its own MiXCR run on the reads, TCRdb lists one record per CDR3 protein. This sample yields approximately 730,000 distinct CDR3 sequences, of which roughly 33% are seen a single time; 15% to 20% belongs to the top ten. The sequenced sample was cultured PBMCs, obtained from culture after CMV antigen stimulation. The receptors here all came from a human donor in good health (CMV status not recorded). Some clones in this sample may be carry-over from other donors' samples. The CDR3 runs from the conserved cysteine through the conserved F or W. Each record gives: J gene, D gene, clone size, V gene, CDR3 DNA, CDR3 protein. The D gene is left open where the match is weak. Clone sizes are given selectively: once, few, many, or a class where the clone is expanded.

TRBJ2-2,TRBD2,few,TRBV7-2,TGTGCCAGCAGCTTCCCCTCGGGGGGGCCGGACACCGGGGAGCTGTTTTTT,CASSFPSGGPDTGELFF
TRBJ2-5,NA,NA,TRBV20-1,TGCAGTGCAAGAGGACTAGGGGGGACCCAGTACTTC,CSARGLGGTQYF
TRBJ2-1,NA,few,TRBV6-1,TGTGCCAGCAGTGAAGGTCCTGGGTATGGGCAGTTCTTC,CASSEGPGYGQFF
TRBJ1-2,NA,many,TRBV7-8,TGTGCCAGCAGCTTCACGACAGCCAACTATGGCTACACCTTC,CASSFTTANYGYTF
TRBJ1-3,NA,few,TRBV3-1,TGTGCCAGCAGCCAAGATTACCGGAGCTCTGGAAACACCATATATTTT,CASSQDYRSSGNTIYF
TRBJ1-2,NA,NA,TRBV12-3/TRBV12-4,TGTGCCTGCTCTAAGGGCGGCGGGTATGGCTACACCTTC,CACSKGGGYGYTF
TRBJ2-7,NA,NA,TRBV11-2,TGTGCCAGCAGGGTAGCGGGTCAAGGGGGCTACGAGCAGTACTTC,CASRVAGQGGYEQYF
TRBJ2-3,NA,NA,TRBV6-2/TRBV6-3,TGTGCCAGCAGGGAACAGGGCGATACGCAGTATTTT,CASREQGDTQYF
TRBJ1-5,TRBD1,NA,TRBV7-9,TGTGCCAGCAGCTTAGGGACAGGGGGCATTCAGCCCCAGCATTTT,CASSLGTGGIQPQHF
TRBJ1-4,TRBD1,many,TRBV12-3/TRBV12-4,TGTGCCAGCAGCCCAGGGGGTGAAAAACTGTTTTTT,CASSPGGEKLFF
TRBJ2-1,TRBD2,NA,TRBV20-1,TGCAGTGCTAGGCCCCCCAGCGGGGGGTTAGATGAGCAGTTCTTC,CSARPPSGGLDEQFF
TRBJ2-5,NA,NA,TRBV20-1,TGCAGTGCTAGAGTGTCGGCGCAAGAGACCCAGTACTTC,CSARVSAQETQYF
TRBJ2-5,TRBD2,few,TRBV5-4,TGTGCCAGCAGCTCGGGAGCGGGGAAAGAGACCCAGTACTTC,CASSSGAGKETQYF
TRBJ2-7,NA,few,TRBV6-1,TGTGCCAGCAGATCCGGGACTCTTGGTTACGAGCAGTACTTC,CASRSGTLGYEQYF
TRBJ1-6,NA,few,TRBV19,TGTGCCAGTAGCAAGACAGGAACGACCTATAATTCACCCCTCCACTTT,CASSKTGTTYNSPLHF
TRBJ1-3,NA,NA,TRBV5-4,TGTGCCAGCAGCGTGGACGGAGCGAACCTAGGAAACACCATATATTTT,CASSVDGANLGNTIYF
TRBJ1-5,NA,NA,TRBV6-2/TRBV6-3,TGTGCCAGCAGTAGTGGGGCGGGTAGCAATCAGCCCCAGCATTTT,CASSSGAGSNQPQHF
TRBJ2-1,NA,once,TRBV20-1,TGCAGTGCCGTTCAGGGTTCTAAGGCCAATGAGCAGTTCTTC,CSAVQGSKANEQFF
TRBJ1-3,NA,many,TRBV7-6,TGTGCCAGCAGCTTAGAATGGGGTTCTGGAAACACCATATATTTT,CASSLEWGSGNTIYF
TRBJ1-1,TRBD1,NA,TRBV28,TGTGCCAGCAGTTTAGGGACAGGAAACATGAACACTGAAGCTTTCTTT,CASSLGTGNMNTEAFF
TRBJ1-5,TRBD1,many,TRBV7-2,TGTGCCAGCAGCATATCCGGGACAGAGACCAATCAGCCCCAGCATTTT,CASSISGTETNQPQHF
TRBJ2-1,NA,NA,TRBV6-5,TGTGCCAGCAGTTACTCGACCGCAGACAATGAGCAGTTCTTC,CASSYSTADNEQFF